These 11 T cell receptor beta chains share one sample of origin, sequenced in a study of T cells in Graves' hyperthyroidism and ophthalmopathy. The investigators amplified TCR beta CDR3 regions from RNA transcripts. The HTBI primer set was used in a first-round RT-PCR of the TCR CDR3. TCRdb itself ran the multiplex PCR reads through MiXCR, one entry per CDR3 protein. This sample has over 300,000 distinct CDR3 sequences, with approximately 14% found just once. The specimen sequenced was blood. The receptors derive from a woman in her thirties or forties with Graves' ophthalmopathy.

A few counts support this clonotype. V and J are TRBV7-9 and TRBJ1-4; D gene ambiguous. Germline assignment: CDR1 SEHNR and CDR2 FQNEAQ (reference sequence). This CDR3 has 12 residues. Trimming took off 3 bases at V and 10 bases at J, with 9 bases between the two ends. The CDR3 DNA is TGTGCCAGCAGCTTGGTAGACGGAAAACTGTTTTTT. Its protein product is CASSLVDGKLFF.

A few counts support this clonotype. V gene TRBV14 combines with J gene TRBJ2-2; 7 bases agree with TRBD2. The CDR3 runs 16 residues. Germline CDR1 reads SGHDN; CDR2 reads FVKESK. The junction had 13 bases not matched to a gene; V was cut back by 6 bases and J by 6 bases. The chain's CDR3 is CASRPSGGGASGELFF. CDR3 DNA sequence: TGTGCCAGCAGACCCTCCGGCGGGGGTGCGTCCGGGGAGCTGTTTTTT.

Ten or more counts support this clonotype. The CDR3, as DNA: TGTGCCAGCAGTTTACAACAATACTCCTACGAGCAGTACTTC. Translated: CASSLQQYSYEQYF. The chain carries TRBV12-3 or TRBV12-4 and TRBJ2-7; D gene ambiguous. CDR3 length: 14 residues. The V end was cut by 2 bases, the J end by 0 bases, with 8 bases between.

This clonotype showed up many times. V usage is TRBV7-8 and J usage is TRBJ1-2, with D perhaps matching TRBD1 (5 bases). CDR1 is SGHVS and CDR2 is FQNEAQ in the germline V gene. CDR3 size: 17 residues. V was trimmed by 0 bases and J by 4 bases, leaving 18 bases between them. As DNA, the CDR3 is TGTGCCAGCAGCTTAGCTCTTCCAGGGAAGAAGGGCTATGGCTACACCTTC. This codes for CASSLALPGKKGYGYTF. Drawing the rest from reference TRBV7-8 and TRBJ1-2, the complete variable domain is GAGVSQSPRYKVAKRGQDVALRCDPISGHVSLFWYQQALGQGPEFLTYFQNEAQLDKSGLPSDRFFAERPEGSVSTLKIQRTQQEDSAVYLCASSLALPGKKGYGYTFGSGTRLTVV.

This clonotype was seen only a few times. This rearrangement joins TRBV6-9 to TRBJ1-2, with 7 bases aligning to TRBD1. Trimming removed 3 bases from V and 8 bases from J; junction bases left unmatched: 9. This CDR3 is 14 amino acids long. CDR1 is MNHGY, CDR2 SVAAGI, per germline. CDR3 amino acids: CASSYFRQGYGYTF. The CDR3, as DNA: TGTGCCAGCAGTTACTTTCGACAGGGATACGGCTACACCTTC.

The chain carries TRBV5-4 and TRBJ2-1; 7 nucleotides align to TRBD2. V lost 4 bases, J lost 3 bases, and 13 bases stayed unmatched. This CDR3 spans 17 amino acids. Germline V gene lookup returns CDR1 SGHNT and CDR2 YYREEE (reference sequence). The CDR3 DNA reads as TGTGCCAGCAGCGAAGACTTAGCGGGTCTCGGCTACAATGAGCAGTTCTTC. This encodes CASSEDLAGLGYNEQFF.

This clonotype was seen at least ten times. The chain recombines TRBV27 with TRBJ2-3; tentatively, D is TRBD1 (5 bases). This CDR3 is built from 16 residues. V was trimmed by 5 bases and J by 1 base, leaving 16 bases between them. Germline V lookup: CDR1 MNHEY, CDR2 SMNVEV (reference sequence). The CDR3, as DNA: TGTGCCAGCAGTGGGTTCACTGGGGCCGGCACAGATACGCAGTATTTT. Amino acid sequence: CASSGFTGAGTDTQYF.

This sequence joins TRBV10-3 and TRBJ2-7, with TRBD2 identical over 11 bases. This CDR3 contains 14 residues. The V gene end was trimmed by 11 bases and the J gene end by 2 bases; junction bases not matched to a gene: 8. The germline gives CDR1 ENHRY, CDR2 SYGVKD. The CDR3 spells CAASTSGSPYEQYF. The CDR3 DNA sequence: TGTGCCGCCTCAACTAGCGGGAGCCCCTACGAGCAGTACTTC.

This clonotype was found a few times. This chain links TRBV19 with TRBJ2-2, with 10 nucleotides matching TRBD2. The CDR3 length is 15 residues. Germline CDR1 and CDR2: LNHDA and SQIVND (reference sequence). Trimming cost V 6 bases and J 5 bases; bases outside gene matches: 6. CDR3 sequence reads: CASSASGGQTGELFF. Written as DNA, the CDR3 is TGTGCCAGTAGCGCTAGCGGGGGACAGACCGGGGAGCTGTTTTTT.

CDR3 residues: CSARAVDREITGELFF. The CDR3 DNA reads as TGCAGTGCTAGAGCAGTGGACAGGGAAATCACCGGGGAGCTGTTTTTT. The chain couples TRBV20-1 to TRBJ2-2; 8 nucleotides match TRBD1. CDR1 is DFQATT and CDR2 is SNEGSKA in the germline V gene (reference sequence). V shed 1 base, J shed 4 bases, and the junction held 8 bases outside the gene matches. This CDR3 is 16 amino acids long.

The chain links TRBV29-1 to TRBJ1-1; D is ambiguous. The CDR3 consists of 13 residues. V was cut by 7 bases and J by 1 base, with 13 bases left in between. Looked up from germline, CDR1 is SQVTM and CDR2 is ANQGSEA. The CDR3 region is CSGGRSGNTEAFF. CDR3 nucleotide sequence: TGCAGCGGCGGACGTTCAGGGAACACTGAAGCTTTCTTT.